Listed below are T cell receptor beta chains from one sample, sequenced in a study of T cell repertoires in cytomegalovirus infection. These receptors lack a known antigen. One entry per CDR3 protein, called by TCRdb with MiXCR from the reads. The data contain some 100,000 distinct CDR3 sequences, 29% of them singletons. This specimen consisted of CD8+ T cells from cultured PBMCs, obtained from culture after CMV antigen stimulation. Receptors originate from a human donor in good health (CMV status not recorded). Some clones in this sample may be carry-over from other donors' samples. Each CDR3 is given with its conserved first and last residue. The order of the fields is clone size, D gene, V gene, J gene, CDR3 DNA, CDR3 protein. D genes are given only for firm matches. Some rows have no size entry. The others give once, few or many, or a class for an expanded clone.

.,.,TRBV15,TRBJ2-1,TGTGCCACCAGCAGAGCGTTCCGGGACACCGACAATGAGCAGTTCTTC,CATSRAFRDTDNEQFF
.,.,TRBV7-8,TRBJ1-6,TGTGCCAGCAGCTTAAACCCTGGGTATTCACCCCTCCACTTT,CASSLNPGYSPLHF
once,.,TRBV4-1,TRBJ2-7,TGCGCCAGCAGCCAAGAATCGTACGAGCAGTACTTC,CASSQESYEQYF
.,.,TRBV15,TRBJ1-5,TGTGCCACCAGCAACTTGGACAGCGGGCAGCCCCAGCATTTT,CATSNLDSGQPQHF
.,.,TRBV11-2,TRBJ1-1,TGTGCCAGCAGCTTGTGGCAGGGCAGCACTGAAGCTTTCTTT,CASSLWQGSTEAFF
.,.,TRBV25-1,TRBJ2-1,TGTGCCAGCAGTACAGATTCCTACAATGAGCAGTTCTTC,CASSTDSYNEQFF
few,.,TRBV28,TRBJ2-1,TGTGCCAGCAGTTTAGTTGGGACGTTTCCTAGCAATGAGCAGTTCTTC,CASSLVGTFPSNEQFF
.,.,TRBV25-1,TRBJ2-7,TGTGCCAGCAGTGACTTGGGGAACGAGCAGTACTTC,CASSDLGNEQYF
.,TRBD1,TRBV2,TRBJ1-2,TGTGCCAGCACCCTAGCCGGCGGGCAGGGGGACGGCTACACCTTC,CASTLAGGQGDGYTF
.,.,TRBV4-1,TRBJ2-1,TGCGCCAGCAGCCAAGGGGCTCTCACTAATGAGCAGTTCTTC,CASSQGALTNEQFF
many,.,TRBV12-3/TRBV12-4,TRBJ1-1,TGTGCCAGCAGTTTAGGCATAACAAACACTGAAGCTTTCTTT,CASSLGITNTEAFF
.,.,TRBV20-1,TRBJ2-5,TGCAGTGCTAGAGATTCAGAGGGAATGACAGAGACCCAGTACTTC,CSARDSEGMTETQYF
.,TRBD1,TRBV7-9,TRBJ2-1,TGTGCCAGCAGCTTAGATGCGACAGGGTCCACTGAGCAGTTCTTC,CASSLDATGSTEQFF
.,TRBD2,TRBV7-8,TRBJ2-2,TGTGCCAGCAGCGGCCTCGGGACTAGCGGGTCGAACACCGGGGAGCTGTTTTTT,CASSGLGTSGSNTGELFF